This is a list of T cell receptor beta chains from one sample in a study of blood T cells in healthy people across ages. TCRdb reanalysed the 5' RACE reads using MiXCR and keeps one entry per CDR3 protein. The sample has roughly 1.5 million distinct CDR3 sequences, approximately 43% seen once. Sequencing input: blood. The receptors were gathered from a young woman in good health. Both conserved end residues are part of each CDR3. Each record gives: V gene, J gene, CDR3 protein.

TRBV5-1	TRBJ2-1	CASRKAGGTYNEQFF
TRBV6-4	TRBJ2-7	CASSEGRDYEQYF
TRBV6-1	TRBJ1-5	CASSEVGLSNQPQHF
TRBV20-1	TRBJ2-3	CSAATSGVTDTQYF
TRBV4-3	TRBJ1-4	CASSQEEPDLTNEKLFF
TRBV4-2	TRBJ2-1	CASSQDWSGTSSPYNEQFF
TRBV9	TRBJ2-5	CASSYSGNEIGEQYF
TRBV7-9	TRBJ1-1	CASSPVGAGMNTEAFF
TRBV5-1	TRBJ2-5	CASSLATGQQETQYF
TRBV12-3/TRBV12-4	TRBJ2-7	CASSNGLAGVGEQYF
TRBV7-2	TRBJ1-5	CASSFSGDNQPQHF
TRBV12-3/TRBV12-4	TRBJ2-1	CASSFRTGIHNEQFF
TRBV29-1	TRBJ1-1	CSVDPRIEAFF
TRBV10-3	TRBJ1-1	CATSESLMNTEAFF
TRBV5-1	TRBJ2-3	CASSLASGGPTDTQYF
TRBV4-1	TRBJ2-1	CASKPTGIYNEQFF
TRBV19	TRBJ1-5	CASRRDGINQPQHF
TRBV27	TRBJ1-6	CASSPGTGLSPLHF
TRBV4-2	.	CASSQGSSGRVNEQYF
TRBV11-2	TRBJ2-7	CASSLDTGTILVYEQYF
TRBV3-1	TRBJ1-4	CASALGGGTANEKLFF
TRBV4-3	TRBJ2-5	CASSLQARGQETQYF
TRBV2	TRBJ2-3	CASPPSSSTDTQYF
TRBV15	TRBJ1-2	CATSPDPSSGYTF
TRBV29-1	TRBJ2-7	CSGGQGLTYEQYF
TRBV6-2/TRBV6-3	TRBJ2-1	CASRVPGRSSDEQFF
TRBV3-1	TRBJ2-1	CASAPGIQETQFF
TRBV6-5	TRBJ2-7	CASSYPLRIEAYEQYF
TRBV18	TRBJ2-3	CASSPKPRGTDTQYF
TRBV5-5	TRBJ2-3	CAYYPGGHGDTQYF
TRBV10-2	TRBJ2-3	CASRDKGVTPQYF
TRBV27	TRBJ2-1	CASGLAPNNEQFF
TRBV14	TRBJ2-7	CASSQDQLAGLPYEQYF
TRBV20-1	.	CSARSGGTPPYNEQYF
TRBV6-1	TRBJ1-4	CASSDFWNEKLFF
TRBV10-3	TRBJ1-5	CAIGEEGLGNQPQHF
TRBV12-5	TRBJ2-3	CASGRLGGSDTQYF
TRBV6-2/TRBV6-3	.	CASSPRAGGLSYNEQYF
TRBV20-1	TRBJ1-2	CSAREQSDYGYTF
TRBV12-3/TRBV12-4	TRBJ2-7	CASSFQATYEQYF
TRBV6-2/TRBV6-3	TRBJ2-1	CASRTSGRTNEQFF
TRBV29-1	TRBJ2-7	CSVLDLAGGFEQYF